The 10 T cell receptor beta chains in this list originate from one sample, sequenced in a study of blood T cells in healthy people across ages. Through a sample-barcoded 5' primer and a J-beta primer mix, a second PCR was run for about 6 to 12 cycles. In TCRdb, the 5' RACE reads were re-called with MiXCR into one record per CDR3 protein. The table has approximately 800,000 distinct CDR3 sequences, under 40% seen once. The sample was blood. The receptors derive from a man aged 18 to 29 in good health.

The J gene is TRBJ1-2, the V gene TRBV20-1; D not certain. Germline V lookup: CDR1 DFQATT, CDR2 SNEGSKA (reference sequence). The V end was cut by 3 bases, the J end by 3 bases, with 14 bases between. The CDR3 consists of 14 residues. The DNA of the CDR3 is TGCAGTGCTAGGCTGGGAGCGAGAGACTATGGCTACACCTTC. Residues: CSARLGARDYGYTF.

The chain has TRBV7-9 and TRBJ2-1; the match to TRBD2 covers 7 bases. Germline trimming cut 5 bases from V and 4 bases from J; bases unmatched to any gene: 14. The germline V gene encodes CDR1 SEHNR and CDR2 FQNEAQ (reference sequence). This CDR3 is built from 17 residues. The CDR3 sequence: CASSPRLVSGLYNEQFF. The CDR3 nucleotides read TGTGCCAGCAGCCCCCGATTGGTTAGCGGGTTATACAATGAGCAGTTCTTC.

CDR3 region: CASRDSGRGKTQYF. Written as DNA, the CDR3 is TGTGCCAGCAGGGATAGCGGGAGGGGGAAGACCCAGTACTTC. The gene calls are TRBV12-3 or TRBV12-4 and TRBJ2-7, with TRBD2 identical over 11 bases. The end of the DNA is better explained by TRBJ2-5, so the J call may be wrong. CDR3 length equals 14 residues.

CDR3 bases: TGCAGTGCTAGAGTGCTAGCGACTGAGCAGTTCTTC. Residues: CSARVLATEQFF. This chain uses TRBV20-1 with TRBJ2-1; a possible D gene is TRBD2 (6 bases). The CDR3 is 12 amino acids. Germline CDR1 and CDR2: DFQATT and SNEGSKA (reference sequence). The V gene lost 1 base and the J gene lost 9 bases, with 10 bases spanning the gap.

The chain uses TRBV7-9 and TRBJ2-1; 8 bases are shared with TRBD1. Trimming at V came to 6 bases and at J to 7 bases, leaving 11 bases not matched to a gene. The CDR3 extends over 15 amino acids. Germline V CDR1 and CDR2: SEHNR, FQNEAQ (reference sequence). CDR3 residues: CASSQTGVIRNEQFF. The CDR3 nucleotides are TGTGCCAGCAGTCAGACAGGGGTCATTAGAAATGAGCAGTTCTTC. Supplemented by reference TRBV7-9 and TRBJ2-1, the full variable domain reads DTGVSQNPRHKITKRGQNVTFRCDPISEHNRLYWYRQTLGQGPEFLTYFQNEAQLEKSRLLSDRFSAERPKGSFSTLEIQRTEQGDSAMYLCASSQTGVIRNEQFFGPGTRLTVL.

This clonotype has only a few counts. J is TRBJ2-7 and V is TRBV7-2, with 9 positions matching TRBD1. The V and J ends lost 2 bases and 0 bases, in that order; junction bases with no gene match: 5. Germline CDR1 SGHTA, CDR2 FQGNSA. The CDR3 runs to 16 residues. CDR3 sequence: CASSLSADRGSYEQYF. CDR3 sequence (DNA): TGTGCCAGCAGCTTATCAGCGGACAGGGGCTCCTACGAGCAGTACTTC.

The chain combines TRBV14 with TRBJ2-5, with 10 bases identical to TRBD1. The CDR3 runs 15 residues. V was clipped by 3 bases and J by 3 bases; unmatched bases: 4. Germline V gene lookup returns CDR1 SGHDN and CDR2 FVKESK. CDR3 nucleotides: TGTGCCAGCAGCCAGTTGGACAGGGGGAAAGAGACCCAGTACTTC. Translation gives CASSQLDRGKETQYF.

This clonotype was seen just once. The chain couples TRBV20-1 to TRBJ2-1; D is ambiguous. V dropped 3 bases and J dropped 9 bases, with 18 bases sitting between them. Germline-derived CDR1 and CDR2 are DFQATT and SNEGSKA (reference sequence). This CDR3 is built from 14 residues. CDR3 coding DNA: TGCAGTGCTAGTCTCTCTGCCGCGCTAGGTGAGCAGTTCTTC. Amino acids: CSASLSAALGEQFF.

The rearrangement links TRBV9 to TRBJ1-6; 8 bases fit TRBD1. CDR1 is SGDLS and CDR2 is YYNGEE in the germline V gene. The CDR3 runs 15 residues. The ends lost 3 bases at V and 3 bases at J; junction bases unmatched: 2. This CDR3 is CASSGTGFYNSPLHF. In nucleotides, the CDR3 is TGTGCCAGCAGCGGGACAGGGTTCTATAATTCACCCCTCCACTTT.

V gene TRBV7-9 combines with J gene TRBJ1-4, with D perhaps TRBD1 (6 bases). V was shortened by 5 bases and J by 1 base, with 11 bases between the two germline ends. This CDR3 has 15 amino acids. Germline V lookup: CDR1 SEHNR, CDR2 FQNEAQ (reference sequence). The CDR3 DNA follows: TGTGCCAGCAGCGAAGACAGGATAACTAATGAAAAACTGTTTTTT. Encoded protein: CASSEDRITNEKLFF.